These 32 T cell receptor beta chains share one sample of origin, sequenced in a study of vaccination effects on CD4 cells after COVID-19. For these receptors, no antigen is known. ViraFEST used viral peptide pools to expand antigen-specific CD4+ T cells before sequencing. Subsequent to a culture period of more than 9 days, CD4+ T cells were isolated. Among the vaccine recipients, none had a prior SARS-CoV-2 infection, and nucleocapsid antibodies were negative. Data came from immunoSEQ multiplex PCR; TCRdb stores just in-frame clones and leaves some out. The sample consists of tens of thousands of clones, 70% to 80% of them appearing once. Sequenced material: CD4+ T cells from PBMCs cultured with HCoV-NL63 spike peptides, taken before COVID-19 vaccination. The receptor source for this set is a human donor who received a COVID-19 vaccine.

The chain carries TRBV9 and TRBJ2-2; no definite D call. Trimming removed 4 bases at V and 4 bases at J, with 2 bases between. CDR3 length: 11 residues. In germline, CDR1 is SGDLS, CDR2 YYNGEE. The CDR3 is CASSTTGELFF. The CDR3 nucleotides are TGTGCCAGCAGCACCACCGGGGAGCTGTTTTTT.

As DNA, the CDR3 is TGCGCCAGCAGCTCTGTTCGGGACAGCTCCAATGAAAAACTGTTTTTT. Amino acid sequence: CASSSVRDSSNEKLFF. The chain couples TRBV5-1 to TRBJ1-4; 7 nucleotides line up with TRBD1. The J segment lost 5 bases and the V segment lost 3 bases, leaving 10 bases of the junction unmatched. This CDR3 has 16 amino acids. CDR1 and CDR2 from the germline V gene are SGHRS and YFSETQ.

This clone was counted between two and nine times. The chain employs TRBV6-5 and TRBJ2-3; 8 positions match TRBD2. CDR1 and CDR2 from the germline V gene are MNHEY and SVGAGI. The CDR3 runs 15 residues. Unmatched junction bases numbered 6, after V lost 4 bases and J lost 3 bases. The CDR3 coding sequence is TGTGCCAGCAGTTTTTTAGCGGGGAGTACAGATACGCAGTATTTT. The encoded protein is CASSFLAGSTDTQYF.

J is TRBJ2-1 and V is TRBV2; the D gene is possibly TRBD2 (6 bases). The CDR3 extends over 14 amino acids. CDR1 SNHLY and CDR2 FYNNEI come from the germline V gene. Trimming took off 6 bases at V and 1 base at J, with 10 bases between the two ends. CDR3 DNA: TGTGCCAGCAGCGCGGGGCAGTCCTACAATGAGCAGTTCTTC. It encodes CASSAGQSYNEQFF.

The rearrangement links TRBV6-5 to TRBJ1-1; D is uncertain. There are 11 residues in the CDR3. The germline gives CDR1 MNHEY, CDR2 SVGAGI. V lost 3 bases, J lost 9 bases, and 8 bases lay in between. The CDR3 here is CASSYQFQAFF. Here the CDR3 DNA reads TGTGCCAGCAGTTATCAGTTTCAAGCTTTCTTT.

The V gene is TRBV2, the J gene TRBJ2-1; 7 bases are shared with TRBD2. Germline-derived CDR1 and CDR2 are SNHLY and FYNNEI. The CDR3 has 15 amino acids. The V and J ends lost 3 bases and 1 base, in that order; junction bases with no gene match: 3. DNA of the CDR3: TGTGCCAGCAGTGAGCGGGGGTGGTCCTACAATGAGCAGTTCTTC. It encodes CASSERGWSYNEQFF.

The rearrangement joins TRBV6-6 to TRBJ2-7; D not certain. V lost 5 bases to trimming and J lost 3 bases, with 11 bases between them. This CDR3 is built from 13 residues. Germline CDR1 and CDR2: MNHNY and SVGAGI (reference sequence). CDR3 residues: CASSRSEDYEQYV. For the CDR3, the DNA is TGTGCCAGCAGTCGGAGCGAGGACTACGAGCAGTACGTC.

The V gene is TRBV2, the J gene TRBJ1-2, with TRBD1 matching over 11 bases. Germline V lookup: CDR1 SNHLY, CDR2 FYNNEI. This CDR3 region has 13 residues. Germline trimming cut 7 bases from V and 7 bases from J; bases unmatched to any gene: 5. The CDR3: CASTRTGGGGYTF. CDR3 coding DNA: TGTGCCAGCACTAGGACAGGGGGCGGTGGCTACACCTTC.

CDR3 loop: CASSRDFNTDTQYF. CDR3 sequence (DNA): TGTGCCAGCAGTCGGGACTTCAACACAGATACGCAGTATTTT. The chain carries TRBV6-5 and TRBJ2-3, with a weak D call TRBD2 (6 bases). Trimming stripped 5 bases from V and 2 bases from J, with 11 bases between. CDR3 length: 14 residues. Germline CDR1 and CDR2: MNHEY and SVGAGI.

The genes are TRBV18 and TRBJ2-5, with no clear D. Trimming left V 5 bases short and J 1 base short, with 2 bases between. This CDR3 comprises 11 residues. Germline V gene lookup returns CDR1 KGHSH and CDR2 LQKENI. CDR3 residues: CASSSQETQYF. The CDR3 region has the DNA TGTGCCAGCTCATCCCAAGAGACCCAGTACTTC. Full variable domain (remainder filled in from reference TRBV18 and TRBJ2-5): NAGVMQNPRHLVRRRGQEARLRCSPMKGHSHVYWYRQLPEEGLKFMVYLQKENIIDESGMPKERFSAEFPKEGPSILRIQQVVRGDSAAYFCASSSQETQYFGPGTRLLVL.

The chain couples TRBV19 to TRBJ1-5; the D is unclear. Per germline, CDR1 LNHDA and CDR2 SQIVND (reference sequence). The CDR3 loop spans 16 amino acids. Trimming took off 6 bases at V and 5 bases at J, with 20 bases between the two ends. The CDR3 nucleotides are TGTGCCAGTAGGCCGACCCGGACCGCACTGGATCAGCCCCAGCATTTT. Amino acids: CASRPTRTALDQPQHF. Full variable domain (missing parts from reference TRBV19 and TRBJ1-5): DGGITQSPKYLFRKEGQNVTLSCEQNLNHDAMYWYRQDPGQGLRLIYYSQIVNDFQKGDIAEGYSVSREKKESFPLTVTSAQKNPTAFYLCASRPTRTALDQPQHFGDGTRLSIL.

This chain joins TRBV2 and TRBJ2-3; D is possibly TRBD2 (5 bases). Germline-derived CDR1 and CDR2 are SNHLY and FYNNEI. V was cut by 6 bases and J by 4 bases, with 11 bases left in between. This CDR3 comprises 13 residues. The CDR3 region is CASRVSRADTQYF. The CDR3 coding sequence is TGTGCCAGCAGGGTGTCGCGGGCAGATACGCAGTATTTT.

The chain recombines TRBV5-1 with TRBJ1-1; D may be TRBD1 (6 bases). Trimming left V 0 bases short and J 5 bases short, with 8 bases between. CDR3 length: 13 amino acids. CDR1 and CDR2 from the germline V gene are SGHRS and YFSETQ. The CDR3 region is CASSLDRVTEAFF. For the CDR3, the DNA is TGCGCCAGCAGCTTGGACAGGGTTACTGAAGCTTTCTTT. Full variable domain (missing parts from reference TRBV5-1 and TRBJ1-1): KAGVTQTPRYLIKTRGQQVTLSCSPISGHRSVSWYQQTPGQGLQFLFEYFSETQRNKGNFPGRFSGRQFSNSRSEMNVSTLELGDSALYLCASSLDRVTEAFFGQGTRLTVV.

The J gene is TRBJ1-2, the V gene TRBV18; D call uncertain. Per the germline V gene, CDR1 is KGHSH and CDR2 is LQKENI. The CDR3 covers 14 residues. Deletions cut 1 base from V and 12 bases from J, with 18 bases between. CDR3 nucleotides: TGTGCCAGCTCACCACTCAGGTCTTCTCTTGGGGACACCTTC. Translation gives CASSPLRSSLGDTF.

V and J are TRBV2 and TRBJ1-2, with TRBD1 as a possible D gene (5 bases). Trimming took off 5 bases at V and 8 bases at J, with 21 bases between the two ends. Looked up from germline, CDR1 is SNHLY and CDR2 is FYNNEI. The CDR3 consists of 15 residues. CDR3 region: CASSQNGGALGGYTF. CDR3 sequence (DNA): TGTGCCAGCAGTCAAAATGGCGGGGCCTTAGGGGGCTACACCTTC.

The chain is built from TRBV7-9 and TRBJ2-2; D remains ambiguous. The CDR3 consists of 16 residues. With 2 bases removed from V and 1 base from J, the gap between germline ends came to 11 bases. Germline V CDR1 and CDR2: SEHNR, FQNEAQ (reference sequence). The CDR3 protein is CASSLRVLENTGELFF. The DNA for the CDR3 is TGTGCCAGCAGCTTAAGGGTCCTGGAGAACACCGGGGAGCTGTTTTTT. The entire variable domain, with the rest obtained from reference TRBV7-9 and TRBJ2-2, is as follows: DTGVSQNPRHKITKRGQNVTFRCDPISEHNRLYWYRQTLGQGPEFLTYFQNEAQLEKSRLLSDRFSAERPKGSFSTLEIQRTEQGDSAMYLCASSLRVLENTGELFFGEGSRLTVL.

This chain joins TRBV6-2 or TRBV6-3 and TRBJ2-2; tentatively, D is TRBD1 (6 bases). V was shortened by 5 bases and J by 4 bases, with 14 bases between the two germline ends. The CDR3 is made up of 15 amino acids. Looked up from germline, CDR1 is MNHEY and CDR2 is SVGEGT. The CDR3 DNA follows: TGTGCCAGCAGTCATCCTAGCAGGGGCACCGGGGAGCTGTTTTTT. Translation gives CASSHPSRGTGELFF.

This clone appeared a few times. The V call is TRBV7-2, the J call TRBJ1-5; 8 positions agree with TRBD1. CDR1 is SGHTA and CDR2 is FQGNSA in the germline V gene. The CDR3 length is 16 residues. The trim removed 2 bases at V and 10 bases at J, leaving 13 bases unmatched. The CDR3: CASSLRGRTGISPQHF. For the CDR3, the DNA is TGTGCCAGCAGCTTAAGGGGTAGGACAGGGATAAGCCCCCAGCATTTT.

In nucleotides, the CDR3 is TGTGCCAGCAGCGTAGCCGGTATCACTGAAGCTTTCTTT. This sequence encodes CASSVAGITEAFF. The chain recombines TRBV9 with TRBJ1-1; D is uncertain. CDR3 length equals 13 residues. Germline V lookup: CDR1 SGDLS, CDR2 YYNGEE. The V and J ends lost 0 bases and 4 bases respectively, with 7 bases between them.

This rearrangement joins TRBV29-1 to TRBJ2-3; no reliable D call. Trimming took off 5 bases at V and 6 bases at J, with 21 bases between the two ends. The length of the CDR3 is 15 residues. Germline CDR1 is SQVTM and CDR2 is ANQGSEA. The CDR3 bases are TGCAGCGTTTTTTTCCAATTGAGGCTCCCCGATACGCAGTATTTT. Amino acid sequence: CSVFFQLRLPDTQYF.

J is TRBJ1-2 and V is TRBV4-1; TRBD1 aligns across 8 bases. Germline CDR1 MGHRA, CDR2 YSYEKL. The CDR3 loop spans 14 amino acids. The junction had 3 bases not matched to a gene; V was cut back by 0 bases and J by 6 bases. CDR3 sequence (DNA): TGCGCCAGCAGCCAAGAAGGACAGGGTGATGGCTACACCTTC. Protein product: CASSQEGQGDGYTF.

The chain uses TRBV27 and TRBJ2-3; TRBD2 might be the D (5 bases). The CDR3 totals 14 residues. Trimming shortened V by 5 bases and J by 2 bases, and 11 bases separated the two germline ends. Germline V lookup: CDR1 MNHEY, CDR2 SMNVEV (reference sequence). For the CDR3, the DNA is TGTGCCAGCAGTCTAGACTATATCACAGATACGCAGTATTTT. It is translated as CASSLDYITDTQYF.

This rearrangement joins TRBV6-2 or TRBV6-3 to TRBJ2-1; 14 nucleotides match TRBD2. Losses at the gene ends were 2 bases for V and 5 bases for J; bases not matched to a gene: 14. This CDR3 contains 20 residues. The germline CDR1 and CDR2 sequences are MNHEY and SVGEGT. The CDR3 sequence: CASSYPTTSGGAGADNEQFF. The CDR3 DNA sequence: TGTGCCAGCAGTTACCCGACGACTAGCGGGGGGGCAGGGGCAGACAATGAGCAGTTCTTC.

In nucleotides, the CDR3 is TGCGCCAGCAGCTTGGTAAGGGGCGAATTGACCGGGGAGCTGTTTTTT. This encodes CASSLVRGELTGELFF. This rearrangement joins TRBV5-1 to TRBJ2-2; TRBD1 might be the D (5 bases). V was trimmed by 0 bases and J by 5 bases, leaving 14 bases between them. The CDR3 is 16 amino acids. The germline CDR1 and CDR2 sequences are SGHRS and YFSETQ.

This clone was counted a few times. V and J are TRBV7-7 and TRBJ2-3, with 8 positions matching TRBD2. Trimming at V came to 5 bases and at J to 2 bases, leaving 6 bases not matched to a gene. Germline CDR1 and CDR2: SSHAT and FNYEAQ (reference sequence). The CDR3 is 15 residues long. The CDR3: CASSLSGVTTDTQYF. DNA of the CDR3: TGTGCCAGCAGCCTTAGCGGGGTTACCACAGATACGCAGTATTTT.

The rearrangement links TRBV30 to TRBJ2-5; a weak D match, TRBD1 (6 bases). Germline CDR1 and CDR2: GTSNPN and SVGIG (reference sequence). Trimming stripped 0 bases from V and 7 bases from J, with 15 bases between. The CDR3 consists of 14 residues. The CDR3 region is CAWSVHGGRGTQYF. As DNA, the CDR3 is TGTGCCTGGAGTGTACATGGGGGCCGGGGGACCCAGTACTTC. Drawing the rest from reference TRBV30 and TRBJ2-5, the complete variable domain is SQTIHQWPATLVQPVGSPLSLECTVEGTSNPNLYWYRQAAGRGLQLLFYSVGIGQISSEVPQNLSASRPQDRQFILSSKKLLLSDSGFYLCAWSVHGGRGTQYFGPGTRLLVL.

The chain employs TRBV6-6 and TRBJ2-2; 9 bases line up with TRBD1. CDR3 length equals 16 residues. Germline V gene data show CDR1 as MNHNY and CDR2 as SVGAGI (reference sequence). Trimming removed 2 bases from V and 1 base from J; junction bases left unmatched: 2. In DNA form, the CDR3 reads TGTGCCAGCAGTTACCAGGACAGGGGGAACACCGGGGAGCTGTTTTTT. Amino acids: CASSYQDRGNTGELFF.

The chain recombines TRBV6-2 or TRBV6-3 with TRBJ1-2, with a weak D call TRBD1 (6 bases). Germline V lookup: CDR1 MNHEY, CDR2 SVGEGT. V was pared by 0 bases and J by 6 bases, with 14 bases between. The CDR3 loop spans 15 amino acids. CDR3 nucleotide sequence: TGTGCCAGCAGTTACTCGAAGACGAGGGGGGATGGCTACACCTTC. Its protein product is CASSYSKTRGDGYTF.

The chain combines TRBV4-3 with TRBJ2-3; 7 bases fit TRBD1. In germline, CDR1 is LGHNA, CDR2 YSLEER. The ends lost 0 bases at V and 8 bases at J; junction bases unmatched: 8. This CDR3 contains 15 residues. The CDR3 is CASSQEGRGWVTQYF. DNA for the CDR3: TGCGCCAGCAGCCAAGAGGGCAGGGGGTGGGTTACGCAGTATTTT.

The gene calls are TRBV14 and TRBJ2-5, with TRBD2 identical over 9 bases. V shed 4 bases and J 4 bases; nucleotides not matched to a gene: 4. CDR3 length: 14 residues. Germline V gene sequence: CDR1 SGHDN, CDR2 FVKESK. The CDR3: CASSPAGGRETQYF. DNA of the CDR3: TGTGCCAGCAGCCCGGCGGGGGGGAGAGAGACCCAGTACTTC.

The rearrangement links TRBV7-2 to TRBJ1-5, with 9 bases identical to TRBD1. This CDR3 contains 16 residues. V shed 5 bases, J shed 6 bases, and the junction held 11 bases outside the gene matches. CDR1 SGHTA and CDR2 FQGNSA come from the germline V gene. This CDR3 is CASSPRQGEGSQPQHF. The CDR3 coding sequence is TGTGCCAGCAGCCCGAGACAGGGGGAGGGTAGTCAGCCCCAGCATTTT. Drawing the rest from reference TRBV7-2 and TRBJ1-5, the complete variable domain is GAGVSQSPSNKVTEKGKDVELRCDPISGHTALYWYRQSLGQGLEFLIYFQGNSAPDKSGLPSDRFSAERTGGSVSTLTIQRTQQEDSAVYLCASSPRQGEGSQPQHFGDGTRLSIL.

For the CDR3, the DNA is TGTGCCAGCAGCTCGGGACTAGTCGGCGGGGAGCTGTTTTTT. Translating gives CASSSGLVGGELFF. V is TRBV7-3 and J is TRBJ2-2; 8 bases are shared with TRBD2. J was trimmed by 7 bases and V by 4 bases; bases with no gene match: 5. Germline V gene sequence: CDR1 SGHTA, CDR2 FQGTGA. The CDR3 contains 14 residues.